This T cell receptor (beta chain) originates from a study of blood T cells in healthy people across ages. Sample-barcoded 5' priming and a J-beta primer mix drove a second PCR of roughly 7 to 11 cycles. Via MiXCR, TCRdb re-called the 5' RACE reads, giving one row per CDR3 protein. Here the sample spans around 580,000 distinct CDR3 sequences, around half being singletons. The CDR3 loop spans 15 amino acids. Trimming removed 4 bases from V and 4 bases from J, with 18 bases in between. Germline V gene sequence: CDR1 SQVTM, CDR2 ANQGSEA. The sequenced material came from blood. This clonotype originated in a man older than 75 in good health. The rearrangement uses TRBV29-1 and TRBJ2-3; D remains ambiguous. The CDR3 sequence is CSVGAGAPEPDTQYF. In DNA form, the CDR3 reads TGCAGCGTTGGGGCAGGTGCCCCTGAGCCAGATACGCAGTATTTT.